One and the same sample provided the 24 T cell receptor beta chains below, sequenced in a study of graft-versus-host responses after intestinal transplantation. No cognate antigen is known for these TCRs. Only in-frame clones appear in the TCRdb table, and some are missing; sequencing was by immunoSEQ multiplex PCR. Of approximately 100,000 clones listed, roughly 90% were seen once; the top ten hold approximately 0.88%. This material consisted of unstimulated CD4+ T cells sorted from spleen or lymph node cells, taken before intestinal transplant. The origin of the receptors is a human donor who received an intestinal transplant.

The rearrangement joins TRBV11-2 to TRBJ2-1, with D possibly TRBD2 on 6 matching bases. The CDR3 sequence is 15 residues long. The germline CDR1 and CDR2 sequences are SGHAT and FQNNGV. Trimming took 7 bases from V and 0 from J, leaving 13 bases between them. The CDR3 loop reads CASIGGYYSYNEQFF. The CDR3 region has the DNA TGTGCCAGCATTGGGGGGTACTACTCCTACAATGAGCAGTTCTTC.

The chain employs TRBV28 and TRBJ1-1, with 8 bases matching TRBD1. Germline V gene sequence: CDR1 MDHEN, CDR2 SYDVKM. The J segment lost 2 bases and the V segment lost 5 bases, leaving 4 bases of the junction unmatched. The CDR3 runs 14 residues. CDR3 nucleotide sequence: TGTGCCAGCAGTCTAGGGACAGGCAACACTGAAGCTTTCTTT. Protein product: CASSLGTGNTEAFF.

The CDR3 DNA reads TGTGCCATCAGTGACCCCCCGGGGCTAGCGAACACCGGGGAGCTGTTTTTT. Encoded protein: CAISDPPGLANTGELFF. This chain uses TRBV10-3 with TRBJ2-2; D may be TRBD1 or TRBD2 (5 bases each). Germline CDR1 reads ENHRY; CDR2 reads SYGVKD. Trimming stripped 3 bases from V and 0 bases from J, with 14 bases between. This CDR3 contains 17 residues.

In the case of this clone: The junction does not match germline at one end; this may be a read error. The CDR3 nucleotides read TGTGCCAGCAGTGTACCGAACTCCGACAATGAGCAGTTCTTC. It translates to CASSVPNSDNEQFF. This chain uses TRBV2 with TRBJ2-1; D call uncertain. Germline CDR1 reads SNHLY; CDR2 reads FYNNEI. CDR3 length: 14 amino acids.

This clone was recorded a few times. The rearrangement joins TRBV2 to TRBJ1-5; no definite D call. The germline V gene encodes CDR1 SNHLY and CDR2 FYNNEI. The CDR3 is 12 amino acids. V was trimmed by 6 bases and J by 5 bases, leaving 8 bases between them. The CDR3 region has the DNA TGTGCCAGCAGCCAAGGGTATCAGCCCCAGCATTTT. This translates into CASSQGYQPQHF.

The gene calls are TRBV7-6 and TRBJ2-7; D gene uncertain. This CDR3 comprises 14 residues. V lost 0 bases, J lost 5 bases, and 11 bases lay in between. Germline V gene data show CDR1 as SGHVS and CDR2 as FNYEAQ. CDR3 in amino acids: CASSLAMDSDEQYF. CDR3 coding DNA: TGTGCCAGCAGCTTAGCGATGGATTCGGACGAGCAGTACTTC.

The chain links TRBV27 to TRBJ2-7; 8 bases map to TRBD2. This CDR3 has 14 residues. J lost 6 bases, V lost 8 bases, and 12 bases had no gene match. Per germline, CDR1 MNHEY and CDR2 SMNVEV (reference sequence). The CDR3 coding sequence is TGTGCCAGCGAAACGCAGCGGGGGAACCTCGAGCAGTACTTC. It yields the protein CASETQRGNLEQYF.

The chain couples TRBV29-1 to TRBJ2-7, with 11 nucleotides matching TRBD1. Germline values: CDR1 SQVTM, CDR2 ANQGSEA. J was trimmed by 2 bases and V by 4 bases; bases with no gene match: 13. The length of the CDR3 is 17 residues. The CDR3 region is CSVAGTGGTQGTYEQYF. The CDR3 DNA follows: TGCAGCGTTGCCGGGACAGGGGGTACACAGGGCACCTACGAGCAGTACTTC.

The rearrangement joins TRBV14 to TRBJ2-7; a weak D match, TRBD1 (5 bases). The CDR3 loop spans 15 amino acids. V lost 4 bases and J lost 5, with 18 bases in between. Germline loops: CDR1 SGHDN, CDR2 FVKESK. The CDR3 DNA reads as TGTGCCAGCAGCCTCTCATTCTCAGGGATCCACGAGCAGTACTTC. Translated, it gives CASSLSFSGIHEQYF. The entire variable domain, with the rest obtained from reference TRBV14 and TRBJ2-7, is as follows: EAGVTQFPSHSVIEKGQTVTLRCDPISGHDNLYWYRRVMGKEIKFLLHFVKESKQDESGMPNNRFLAERTGGTYSTLKVQPAELEDSGVYFCASSLSFSGIHEQYFGPGTRLTVT.

The CDR3 DNA sequence: TGTGCCAGCAGCCTGGACCTGAACACTAATGAAAAACTGTTTTTT. Its protein product is CASSLDLNTNEKLFF. V gene TRBV5-4 combines with J gene TRBJ1-4, with no clear D. Germline CDR1 SGHNT, CDR2 YYREEE (reference sequence). The CDR3 has 15 amino acids. Trimming removed 4 bases from V and 2 bases from J, with 12 bases in between.

This clone was detected a few times. The chain employs TRBV5-1 and TRBJ2-2; D is unclear. The CDR3 sequence is 13 residues long. Per the germline V gene, CDR1 is SGHRS and CDR2 is YFSETQ. Between the trimmed V and J ends, which lost 1 base and 5 bases, there was a span of 6 bases. DNA of the CDR3: TGCGCCAGCAGCTTGCCGTCGACCGGGGAGCTGTTTTTT. Protein product: CASSLPSTGELFF.

The genes are TRBV30 and TRBJ2-2; TRBD2 matches 8 bases. Germline-derived CDR1 and CDR2 are GTSNPN and SVGIG (reference sequence). The CDR3 consists of 17 residues. The V segment lost 0 bases and the J segment 4 bases; nucleotides outside the gene matches: 10. CDR3 amino acids: CAWSVRYGRAPTGELFF. CDR3 in DNA: TGTGCCTGGAGTGTACGGTACGGGAGGGCCCCCACCGGGGAGCTGTTTTTT.

The chain has TRBV5-1 and TRBJ2-7, with 14 bases lining up with TRBD2. Germline loops: CDR1 SGHRS, CDR2 YFSETQ. Trimming at V came to 5 bases and at J to 5 bases, leaving 6 bases not matched to a gene. The CDR3 totals 15 residues. The CDR3 is CASRGLAGAQDEQYF. CDR3 coding DNA: TGCGCCAGCAGGGGACTAGCGGGAGCCCAAGACGAGCAGTACTTC.

The chain has TRBV7-2 and TRBJ2-7; 8 positions match TRBD2. With V trimmed by 6 bases and J by 4 bases, 8 bases remained unmatched. This CDR3 has 14 amino acids. Germline values: CDR1 SGHTA, CDR2 FQGNSA. As DNA, the CDR3 is TGTGCCAGCAGACCAGGACTAGCTGCTTACGAGCAGTACTTC. Its protein is CASRPGLAAYEQYF.

The rearrangement joins TRBV5-4 to TRBJ2-5; D gene unclear. Trimming removed 0 bases at V and 0 bases at J, with 9 bases between. The germline V gene has CDR1 SGHNT and CDR2 YYREEE (reference sequence). The CDR3 extends over 15 amino acids. CDR3 sequence: CASSLALTHQETQYF. CDR3 coding DNA: TGTGCCAGCAGCTTGGCCCTAACACACCAAGAGACCCAGTACTTC.

This rearrangement joins TRBV10-3 to TRBJ2-3, with D possibly TRBD2 on 6 matching bases. V was trimmed by 6 bases and J by 1 base, leaving 8 bases between them. This CDR3 spans 13 amino acids. Germline CDR1 reads ENHRY; CDR2 reads SYGVKD. CDR3 in DNA: TGTGCCATCAGCGGAGGGGGCACAGATACGCAGTATTTT. It encodes CAISGGGTDTQYF.

The genes are TRBV21-1 and TRBJ2-6. TRBV21-1 is annotated as a pseudogene. The CDR3 is 16 residues long. CDR3: CASSARDPSGANVLTF. Written as DNA, the CDR3 is TGTGCCAGCAGCGCCCGGGACCCCTCTGGGGCCAACGTCCTGACTTTC.

The V and J genes are TRBV19 and TRBJ2-2; TRBD2 matches at 8 bases. This CDR3 comprises 16 residues. The germline V gene encodes CDR1 LNHDA and CDR2 SQIVND (reference sequence). The junction had 17 bases not matched to a gene; V was cut back by 10 bases and J by 7 bases. For the CDR3, the DNA is TGTGCCACCCTCTCCCGGCCAGCGGGAGCGAACGGGGAGCTGTTTTTT. This codes for CATLSRPAGANGELFF.

The V gene is TRBV29-1, the J gene TRBJ1-3; D is ambiguous. Deletions cut 6 bases from V and 0 bases from J, with 9 bases between. This CDR3 has 13 amino acids. In germline, CDR1 is SQVTM, CDR2 ANQGSEA. CDR3 sequence (DNA): TGCAGCGTAACACCGAGCTCTGGAAACACCATATATTTT. It encodes CSVTPSSGNTIYF.

This sequence joins TRBV6-1 and TRBJ2-5; tentatively, D is TRBD1 or TRBD2 (5 bases each). Germline CDR1 reads MNHNS; CDR2 reads SASEGT. CDR3 length equals 15 residues. Trimming cost V 6 bases and J 0 bases, with 14 bases left between them. The CDR3 DNA reads as TGTGCCAGCAGACGGTCGGGGCCGTACCAAGAGACCCAGTACTTC. Amino acid sequence: CASRRSGPYQETQYF.

This chain connects TRBV10-3 to TRBJ2-2; D unclear. The CDR3 extends over 15 amino acids. CDR1 and CDR2 (germline): ENHRY, SYGVKD. Trimming took 10 bases from V and 4 from J, leaving 19 bases between them. In DNA form, the CDR3 reads TGTGCCACCACCAGTCTGGTCTTACCCACCGGGGAGCTGTTTTTT. This translates into CATTSLVLPTGELFF.

The CDR3 region is CASSPGTQEGPQHF. The CDR3 nucleotides read TGTGCCAGCTCACCGGGAACCCAGGAGGGGCCCCAGCATTTT. The genes are TRBV18 and TRBJ1-5; D not certain. Germline CDR1 is KGHSH and CDR2 is LQKENI. The V end lost 3 bases, the J end lost 9 bases, and 15 bases lay between the germline ends. The CDR3 covers 14 residues.

This chain joins TRBV6-1 and TRBJ1-2; tentative D call: TRBD1 (6 bases). The germline V gene has CDR1 MNHNS and CDR2 SASEGT. The ends were cut back, 5 bases at V and 8 bases at J, with 9 bases in the middle. This CDR3 is built from 11 residues. In nucleotides, the CDR3 is TGTGCCAGCAGTTATGACAGGGGCTACACCTTC. The encoded protein is CASSYDRGYTF.

The V and J genes are TRBV6-6 and TRBJ2-7; D uncertain. The CDR3 runs 14 residues. Germline assignment: CDR1 MNHNY and CDR2 SVGAGI (reference sequence). Trimming took 0 bases from V and 4 from J, leaving 10 bases between them. CDR3 in amino acids: CASSYSTPEYEQYF. The CDR3 DNA follows: TGTGCCAGCAGTTACTCGACTCCGGAATACGAGCAGTACTTC.